This TCR beta chain was identified during a study of cytomegalovirus exposure and HLA in healthy donors. General study points: Some segments of the V type, notably TRBV6-2 and TRBV6-3, were excluded as indistinguishable. Analysis was carried out at a later point, and it linked a missense DCLRE1C variant to TCR beta V- and J-gene trimming.

Germline V gives CDR1 SEHNR, CDR2 FQNEAQ (reference sequence). The CDR3 runs 15 residues. 13 Jbeta primers and 60 Vbeta primers were used for the PCR. Here immunoSEQ multiplex PCR was the method, and the copy in TCRdb shows in-frame clones only, minus some. The data contain 180,000 or so clones, approximately 83% of them singletons. As regards this clone: The antigen remains unidentified. At one end, the junction sequence differs from germline, possibly due to a read error.

The genes are TRBV7-9 and TRBJ1-1, with D unclear. The source material was PBMCs. The TCR originated in a man aged 18 to 30 in good health and CMV-seropositive. In DNA, the CDR3 is TGTGCCAGCAGCTCGACGGAAAGGAGGCACCCTGAAGCTTCCTTT. This encodes CASSSTERRHPEASF.